This record looks at one TCR beta chain sequence and its context. Its antigen remains unknown. Time point given: cycle 4 day 1 (C4D1), after less than seven weeks of nivolumab. Each of the patients experienced relapse following autologous stem cell transplantation, and their brentuximab vedotin exposure differed. The repertoire was sequenced with immunoSEQ multiplex PCR; TCRdb's copy has only in-frame clones and lacks some. This sample has tens of thousands of clones, with nearly 80% found just once. The source of the sample is a study of PD-1 blockade in classical Hodgkin lymphoma. Study-wide results and caveats: As was reported, newly diagnosed patients showed lower baseline TCR diversity than healthy donors did.

Germline V lookup: CDR1 SGHNT, CDR2 YENEEA. The V end lost 1 base, the J end lost 8 bases, and 12 bases lay between the germline ends. The CDR3 runs to 14 residues. The sequence was obtained from a human donor with classical Hodgkin lymphoma. The rearrangement joins TRBV11-3 to TRBJ2-1, with D perhaps TRBD1 or TRBD2 (5 bases each). Specimen: peripheral blood mononuclear cells (PBMCs), collected before the fourth cycle of nivolumab. The CDR3 loop is CASSLVRGDDEQFF. CDR3 nucleotides: TGTGCCAGCAGCTTAGTGCGAGGGGATGATGAGCAGTTCTTC.